This T cell receptor (beta chain) was found in a study of blood T cell repertoires in COVID-19. Profiled with immunoSEQ multiplex PCR; TCRdb holds only in-frame clones, not every one. Altogether some 300,000 clones are present, roughly 91% being singletons, with the ten largest covering approximately 2%. Trimming removed 5 bases at V and 3 bases at J, with 20 bases between. CDR1 and CDR2 (germline): LNHNV, YYDKDF (reference sequence). The CDR3 contains 16 residues. Sequencing used peripheral blood. This chain connects TRBV15 to TRBJ2-7; TRBD2 is a possible D gene (5 bases). This TCR was sampled from a woman in her twenties or thirties with COVID-19, enrolled during active disease. The CDR3 here is CATSEHPRGDNYEQYF. As DNA, the CDR3 is TGTGCCACCAGCGAACACCCCCGGGGTGACAACTACGAGCAGTACTTC.